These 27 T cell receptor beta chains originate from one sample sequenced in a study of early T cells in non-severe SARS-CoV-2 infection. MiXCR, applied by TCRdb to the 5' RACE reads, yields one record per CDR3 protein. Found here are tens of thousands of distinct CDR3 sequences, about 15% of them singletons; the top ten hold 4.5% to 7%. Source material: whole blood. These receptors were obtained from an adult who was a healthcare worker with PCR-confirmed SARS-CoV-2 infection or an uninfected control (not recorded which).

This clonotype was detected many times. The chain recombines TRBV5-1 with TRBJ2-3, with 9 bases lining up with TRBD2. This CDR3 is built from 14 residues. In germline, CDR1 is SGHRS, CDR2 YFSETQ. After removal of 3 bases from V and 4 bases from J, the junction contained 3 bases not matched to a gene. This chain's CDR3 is CASSSIAGADTQYF. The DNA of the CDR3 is TGCGCCAGCAGCTCAATAGCGGGAGCAGATACGCAGTATTTT.

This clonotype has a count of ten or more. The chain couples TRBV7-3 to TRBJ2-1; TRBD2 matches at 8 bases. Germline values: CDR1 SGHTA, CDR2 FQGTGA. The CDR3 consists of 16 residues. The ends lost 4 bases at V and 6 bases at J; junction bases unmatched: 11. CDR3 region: CASSSEGAGVFNEQFF. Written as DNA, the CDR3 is TGTGCCAGCAGCTCCGAAGGAGCGGGAGTGTTCAATGAGCAGTTCTTC.

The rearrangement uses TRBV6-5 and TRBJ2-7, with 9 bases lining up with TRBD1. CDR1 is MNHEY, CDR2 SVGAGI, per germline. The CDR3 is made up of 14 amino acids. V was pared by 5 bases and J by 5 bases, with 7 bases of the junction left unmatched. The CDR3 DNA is TGTGCCAGCAGTCCCGGGACAGGGCAGCACGAGCAGTACTTC. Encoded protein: CASSPGTGQHEQYF.

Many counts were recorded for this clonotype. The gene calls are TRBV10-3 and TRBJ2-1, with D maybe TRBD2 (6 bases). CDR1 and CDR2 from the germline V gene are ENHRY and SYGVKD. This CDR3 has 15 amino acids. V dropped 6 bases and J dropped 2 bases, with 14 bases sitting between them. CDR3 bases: TGTGCCATCAGGAATAGCGGACCGACCTACAATGAGCAGTTCTTC. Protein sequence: CAIRNSGPTYNEQFF.

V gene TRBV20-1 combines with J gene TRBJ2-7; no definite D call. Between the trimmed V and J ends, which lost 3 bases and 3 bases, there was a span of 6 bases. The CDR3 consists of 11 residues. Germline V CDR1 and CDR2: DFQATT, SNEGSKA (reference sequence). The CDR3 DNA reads TGCAGTGCTAGTTACAACTACGAGCAGTACTTC. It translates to CSASYNYEQYF.

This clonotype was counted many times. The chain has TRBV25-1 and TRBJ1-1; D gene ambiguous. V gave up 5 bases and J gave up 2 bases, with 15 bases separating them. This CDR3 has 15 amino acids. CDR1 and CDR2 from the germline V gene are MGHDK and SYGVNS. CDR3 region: CASSHSQRSNTEAFF. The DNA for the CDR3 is TGTGCCAGCAGTCACTCTCAAAGATCCAACACTGAAGCTTTCTTT. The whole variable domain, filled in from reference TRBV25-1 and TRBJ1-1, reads EADIYQTPRYLVIGTGKKITLECSQTMGHDKMYWYQQDPGMELHLIHYSYGVNSTEKGDLSSESTVSRIRTEHFPLTLESARPSHTSQYLCASSHSQRSNTEAFFGQGTRLTVV.

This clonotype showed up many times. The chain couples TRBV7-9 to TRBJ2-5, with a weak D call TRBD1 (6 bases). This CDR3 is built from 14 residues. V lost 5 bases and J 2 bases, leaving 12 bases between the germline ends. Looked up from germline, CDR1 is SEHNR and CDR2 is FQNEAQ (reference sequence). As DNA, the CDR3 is TGTGCCAGCAGCCGAGGACAGAATCAAGAGACCCAGTACTTC. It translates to CASSRGQNQETQYF.

The CDR3 DNA sequence: TGTGCCAGCAGCTTGGGGAGAACTAGCGGGGGCACAGATACGCAGTATTTT. Amino acid sequence: CASSLGRTSGGTDTQYF. The chain recombines TRBV5-6 with TRBJ2-3; 10 bases are shared with TRBD2. The CDR3 sequence is 17 residues long. V was clipped by 0 bases and J by 1 base; unmatched bases: 5. Germline V gene data show CDR1 as SGHDT and CDR2 as YYEEEE.

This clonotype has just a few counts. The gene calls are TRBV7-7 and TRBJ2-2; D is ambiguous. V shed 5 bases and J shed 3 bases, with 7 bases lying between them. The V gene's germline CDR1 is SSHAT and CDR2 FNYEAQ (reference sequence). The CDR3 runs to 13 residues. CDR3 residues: CASSQGHTGELFF. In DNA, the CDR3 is TGTGCCAGCAGCCAAGGGCACACCGGGGAGCTGTTTTTT.

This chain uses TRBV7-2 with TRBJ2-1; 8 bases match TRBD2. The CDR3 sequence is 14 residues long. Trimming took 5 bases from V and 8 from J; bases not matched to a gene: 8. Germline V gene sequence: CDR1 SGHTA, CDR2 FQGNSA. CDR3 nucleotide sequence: TGTGCCAGCAGCCCGGGAGGGCCAGGAGATGAGCAGTTCTTC. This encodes CASSPGGPGDEQFF.

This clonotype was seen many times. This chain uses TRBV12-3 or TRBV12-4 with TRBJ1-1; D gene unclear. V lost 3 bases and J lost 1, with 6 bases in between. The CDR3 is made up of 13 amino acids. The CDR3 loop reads CASSLAGNTEAFF. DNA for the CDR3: TGTGCCAGCAGTTTGGCAGGGAACACTGAAGCTTTCTTT.

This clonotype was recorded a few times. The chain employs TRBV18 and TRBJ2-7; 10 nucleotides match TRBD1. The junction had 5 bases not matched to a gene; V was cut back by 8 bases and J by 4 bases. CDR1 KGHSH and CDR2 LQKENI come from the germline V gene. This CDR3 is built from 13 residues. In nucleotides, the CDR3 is TGTGCCAGCCATGGGACAGGGGATTACGAGCAGTACTTC. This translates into CASHGTGDYEQYF. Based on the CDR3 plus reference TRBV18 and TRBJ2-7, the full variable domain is NAGVMQNPRHLVRRRGQEARLRCSPMKGHSHVYWYRQLPEEGLKFMVYLQKENIIDESGMPKERFSAEFPKEGPSILRIQQVVRGDSAAYFCASHGTGDYEQYFGPGTRLTVT.

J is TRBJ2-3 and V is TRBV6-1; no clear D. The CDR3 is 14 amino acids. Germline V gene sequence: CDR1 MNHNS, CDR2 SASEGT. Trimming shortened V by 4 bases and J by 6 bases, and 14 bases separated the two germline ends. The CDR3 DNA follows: TGTGCCAGCAGTGGCGCCCCAATGTGGGATACGCAGTATTTT. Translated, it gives CASSGAPMWDTQYF.

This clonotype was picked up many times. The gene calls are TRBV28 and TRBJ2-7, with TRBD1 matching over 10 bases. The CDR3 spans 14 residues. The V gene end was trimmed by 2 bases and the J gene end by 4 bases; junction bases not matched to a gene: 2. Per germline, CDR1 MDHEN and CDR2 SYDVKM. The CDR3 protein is CASSLDRGRYEQYF. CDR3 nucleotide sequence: TGTGCCAGCAGTTTAGACAGGGGGCGGTACGAGCAGTACTTC.

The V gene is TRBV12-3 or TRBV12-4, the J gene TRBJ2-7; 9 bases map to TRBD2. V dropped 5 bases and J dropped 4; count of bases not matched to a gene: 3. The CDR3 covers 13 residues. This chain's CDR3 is CASSRAGGYEQYF. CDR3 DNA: TGTGCCAGCAGTCGAGCGGGGGGTTACGAGCAGTACTTC.

DNA of the CDR3: TGTGCCAGCAGTTTAGCGCCCTTGGTAGTCAGTGAGCAGTTCTTC. Its protein is CASSLAPLVVSEQFF. The chain recombines TRBV12-3 or TRBV12-4 with TRBJ2-1; no clear D gene. CDR3 length equals 15 residues. The V end was cut by 0 bases, the J end by 9 bases, with 15 bases between.

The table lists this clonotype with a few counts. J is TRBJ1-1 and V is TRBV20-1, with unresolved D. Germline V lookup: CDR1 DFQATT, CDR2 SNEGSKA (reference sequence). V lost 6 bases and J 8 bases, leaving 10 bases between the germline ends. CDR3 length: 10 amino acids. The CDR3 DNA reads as TGCAGTGCCGCCCGTACAGAAGCTTTCTTT. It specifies CSAARTEAFF.

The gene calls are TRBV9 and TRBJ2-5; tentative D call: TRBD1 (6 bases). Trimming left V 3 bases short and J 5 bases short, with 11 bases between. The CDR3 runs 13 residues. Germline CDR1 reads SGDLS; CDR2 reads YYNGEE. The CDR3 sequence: CASSDIQGETQYF. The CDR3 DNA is TGTGCCAGCAGCGATATTCAGGGGGAGACCCAGTACTTC.

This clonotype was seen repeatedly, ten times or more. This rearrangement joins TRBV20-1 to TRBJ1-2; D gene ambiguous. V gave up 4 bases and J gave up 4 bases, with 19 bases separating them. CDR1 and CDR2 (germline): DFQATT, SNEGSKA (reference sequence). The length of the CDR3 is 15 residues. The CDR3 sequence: CSAKETGRRSYGYTF. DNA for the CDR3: TGCAGTGCTAAAGAAACGGGTCGGCGGAGCTATGGCTACACCTTC.

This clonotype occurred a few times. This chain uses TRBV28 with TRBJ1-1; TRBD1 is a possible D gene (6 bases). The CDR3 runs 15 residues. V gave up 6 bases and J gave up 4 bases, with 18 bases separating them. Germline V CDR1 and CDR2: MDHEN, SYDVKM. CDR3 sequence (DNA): TGTGCCAGCAGCCTACCGGCGAGAGGGGGCACTGAAGCTTTCTTT. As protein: CASSLPARGGTEAFF. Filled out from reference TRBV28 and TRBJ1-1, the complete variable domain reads DVKVTQSSRYLVKRTGEKVFLECVQDMDHENMFWYRQDPGLGLRLIYFSYDVKMKEKGDIPEGYSVSREKKERFSLILESASTNQTSMYLCASSLPARGGTEAFFGQGTRLTVV.

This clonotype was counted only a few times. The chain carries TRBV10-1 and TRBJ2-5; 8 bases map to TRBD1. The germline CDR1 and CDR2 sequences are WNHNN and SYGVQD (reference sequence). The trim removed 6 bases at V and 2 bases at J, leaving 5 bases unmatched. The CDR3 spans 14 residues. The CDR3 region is CASSRDRSQETQYF. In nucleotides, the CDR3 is TGCGCCAGCAGCCGGGACAGGAGTCAAGAGACCCAGTACTTC.

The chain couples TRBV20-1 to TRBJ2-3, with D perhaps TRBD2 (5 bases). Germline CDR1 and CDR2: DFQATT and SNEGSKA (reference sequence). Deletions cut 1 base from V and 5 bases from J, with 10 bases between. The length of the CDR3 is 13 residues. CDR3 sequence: CSARVARGDTQYF. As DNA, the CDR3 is TGCAGTGCTAGAGTAGCGAGAGGAGATACGCAGTATTTT.

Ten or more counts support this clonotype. The CDR3 nucleotides read TGTGCCAGCTCAACGACAGACACTGAAGCTTTCTTT. The encoded protein is CASSTTDTEAFF. This chain uses TRBV18 with TRBJ1-1, with a weak D call TRBD1 (5 bases). Germline V gives CDR1 KGHSH, CDR2 LQKENI. V was clipped by 5 bases and J by 3 bases, with 7 bases between them. The CDR3 spans 12 residues.

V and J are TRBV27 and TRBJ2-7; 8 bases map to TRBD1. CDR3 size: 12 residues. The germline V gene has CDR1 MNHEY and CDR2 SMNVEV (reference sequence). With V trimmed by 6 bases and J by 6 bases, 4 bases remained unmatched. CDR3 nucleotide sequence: TGTGCCAGCAGGCAGGGGGCGAGCGAGCAGTACTTC. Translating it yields CASRQGASEQYF.

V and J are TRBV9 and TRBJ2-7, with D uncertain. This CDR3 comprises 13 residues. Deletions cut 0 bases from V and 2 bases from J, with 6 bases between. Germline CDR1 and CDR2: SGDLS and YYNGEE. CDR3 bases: TGTGCCAGCAGCGTAGGGCAGACCTACGAGCAGTACTTC. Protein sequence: CASSVGQTYEQYF.

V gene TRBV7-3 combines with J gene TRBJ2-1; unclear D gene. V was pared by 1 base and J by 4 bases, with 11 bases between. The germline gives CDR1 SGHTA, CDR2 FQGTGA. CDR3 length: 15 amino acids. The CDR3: CASSLKGPGYNEQFF. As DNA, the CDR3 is TGTGCCAGCAGCTTAAAGGGCCCGGGTTACAATGAGCAGTTCTTC.

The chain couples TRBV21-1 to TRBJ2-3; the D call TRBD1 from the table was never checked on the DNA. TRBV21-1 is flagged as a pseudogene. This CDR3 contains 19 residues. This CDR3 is CASSLGQQGATSSTDTQYF. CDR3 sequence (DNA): TGTGCCAGCAGCTTGGGGCAACAGGGGGCGACCTCTAGCACAGATACGCAGTATTTT.